Listed here is a single T cell receptor (beta chain). The germline CDR1 and CDR2 sequences are ENHRY and SYGVKD. Trimming took off 2 bases at V and 1 base at J, with 9 bases between the two ends. The CDR3 is 15 residues long. This sample is drawn from a study of blood T cell repertoires in COVID-19. Produced via immunoSEQ multiplex PCR; TCRdb's table is partial and in-frame only. Of 200,000 or so clones listed, around 83% are singletons. Individuals aged about 18 to 89 years were recruited from some 26 US areas. The receptor was derived from a woman aged 40 to 55 with acute COVID-19. The chain links TRBV10-3 to TRBJ1-5; TRBD1 might be the D (6 bases). Sequencing input: PBMCs or T cells enriched from blood (not recorded which). CDR3 amino acids: CAISEVDRSNQPQHF. The CDR3, as DNA: TGTGCCATCAGTGAGGTTGACAGGAGCAATCAGCCCCAGCATTTT.